The 18 T cell receptor beta chains listed next were all sequenced from one sample in a study of cytomegalovirus exposure and HLA in healthy donors. Primers for the PCR totalled 60 Vbeta and 13 Jbeta. Libraries were prepared by immunoSEQ multiplex PCR; TCRdb keeps only in-frame clonotypes and omits some of them. The sample consists of about 140,000 clones, roughly 82% of them appearing once. Sequenced: PBMCs. These TCRs come from a man younger than 40 in good health and CMV-seronegative.

The J gene is TRBJ1-5, the V gene TRBV7-2; 7 nucleotides align to TRBD1. The germline V gene encodes CDR1 SGHTA and CDR2 FQGNSA. The V gene end was trimmed by 5 bases and the J gene end by 6 bases; junction bases not matched to a gene: 7. The CDR3 extends over 14 amino acids. In nucleotides, the CDR3 is TGTGCCAGCAGCCTGACAGGGTCGGGTCAGCCCCAGCATTTT. Its translation: CASSLTGSGQPQHF.

This clone was observed once. The J gene is TRBJ2-1, the V gene TRBV6-5; 7 bases are a match to TRBD1. Germline-derived CDR1 and CDR2 are MNHEY and SVGAGI. CDR3 size: 15 residues. V shed 6 bases and J 6 bases; nucleotides not matched to a gene: 11. CDR3 nucleotides: TGTGCCAGCAGGGGGTGGGACAGAAGGGTCAATGAGCAGTTCTTC. Amino acids: CASRGWDRRVNEQFF.

This clone was counted a single time. This chain joins TRBV11-3 and TRBJ2-7, with 10 bases that match TRBD1. V was clipped by 3 bases and J by 4 bases; unmatched bases: 12. The germline V gene has CDR1 SGHNT and CDR2 YENEEA. This CDR3 has 17 residues. This CDR3 is CASSLDLTPGQGYEQYF. DNA for the CDR3: TGTGCCAGCAGCTTGGACCTGACACCGGGACAGGGGTACGAGCAGTACTTC.

The chain employs TRBV27 and TRBJ1-1; 8 nucleotides align to TRBD1. Germline CDR1 MNHEY, CDR2 SMNVEV (reference sequence). CDR3 size: 15 residues. The V segment lost 7 bases and the J segment 1 base; nucleotides outside the gene matches: 8. The CDR3 loop is CASTLSGTGNTEAFF. CDR3 nucleotide sequence: TGTGCCAGCACCTTGTCCGGGACAGGGAACACTGAAGCTTTCTTT.

The chain joins TRBV12-5 to TRBJ1-2; D is possibly TRBD1 (6 bases). CDR1 is LGHNT, CDR2 FRNRAP, per germline. V gave up 0 bases and J gave up 3 bases, with 11 bases separating them. The CDR3 is 15 residues long. CDR3 DNA sequence: TGTGCTAGTGGTTTGGTACACAGGGTTTACTATGGCTACACCTTC. As protein: CASGLVHRVYYGYTF. The entire variable domain, with the rest obtained from reference TRBV12-5 and TRBJ1-2, is as follows: DARVTQTPRHKVTEMGQEVTMRCQPILGHNTVFWYRQTMMQGLELLAYFRNRAPLDDSGMPKDRFSAEMPDATLATLKIQPSEPRDSAVYFCASGLVHRVYYGYTFGSGTRLTVV.

As DNA, the CDR3 is TGTGCCAGCAGCTTCAACAGGGATCAGCCCCAGCATTTT. Protein sequence: CASSFNRDQPQHF. The rearrangement uses TRBV5-4 and TRBJ1-5, with D possibly being TRBD1 (6 bases). The CDR3 covers 13 residues. The V gene lost 2 bases and the J gene lost 5 bases, with 8 bases spanning the gap. Germline V gene data show CDR1 as SGHNT and CDR2 as YYREEE (reference sequence).

CDR3 sequence: CASSGYGLAGQETQYF. As DNA, the CDR3 is TGTGCCAGTAGCGGGTATGGACTAGCGGGGCAAGAGACCCAGTACTTC. The V call is TRBV19, the J call TRBJ2-5; 12 bases match TRBD2. The CDR3 has 16 amino acids. The V segment lost 6 bases and the J segment 2 bases; nucleotides outside the gene matches: 7. Germline CDR1 LNHDA, CDR2 SQIVND (reference sequence).

This sequence joins TRBV7-2 and TRBJ2-7, with 8 bases identical to TRBD1. The CDR3 runs 14 residues. The junction had 9 bases not matched to a gene; V was cut back by 4 bases and J by 7 bases. Germline V gene data show CDR1 as SGHTA and CDR2 as FQGNSA. The CDR3 DNA is TGTGCCAGCAGCTCTGGGACAGGCCCTAAAGAGCAGTACTTC. Its protein is CASSSGTGPKEQYF.

The rearrangement joins TRBV15 to TRBJ2-1; tentative D call: TRBD2 (6 bases). V lost 0 bases and J lost 0, with 12 bases in between. The CDR3 extends over 17 amino acids. Germline V gene lookup returns CDR1 LNHNV and CDR2 YYDKDF (reference sequence). The chain's CDR3 is CATSRDPAGNSYNEQFF. For the CDR3, the DNA is TGTGCCACCAGCAGAGATCCCGCGGGGAACTCCTACAATGAGCAGTTCTTC. The entire variable domain, with the rest obtained from reference TRBV15 and TRBJ2-1, is as follows: DAMVIQNPRYQVTQFGKPVTLSCSQTLNHNVMYWYQQKSSQAPKLLFHYYDKDFNNEADTPDNFQSRRPNTSFCFLDIRSPGLGDTAMYLCATSRDPAGNSYNEQFFGPGTRLTVL.

The chain links TRBV5-1 to TRBJ2-3, with 8 positions matching TRBD1. The CDR3 contains 16 residues. CDR1 and CDR2 from the germline V gene are SGHRS and YFSETQ. Trimming at V came to 0 bases and at J to 5 bases, leaving 8 bases not matched to a gene. The CDR3 DNA sequence: TGCGCCAGCAGCTTGGGTTCCGGACAGGGCTTAGATACGCAGTATTTT. Protein: CASSLGSGQGLDTQYF.

The chain carries TRBV6-1 and TRBJ1-2; D might be TRBD1 (6 bases). This CDR3 region has 15 residues. Looked up from germline, CDR1 is MNHNS and CDR2 is SASEGT. Trimming removed 2 bases from V and 6 bases from J, with 16 bases in between. The CDR3 loop is CASSESSGGADGYTF. The DNA of the CDR3 is TGTGCCAGCAGTGAAAGCTCGGGGGGCGCGGATGGCTACACCTTC.

The chain employs TRBV9 and TRBJ2-1, with D unclear. Germline V gene data show CDR1 as SGDLS and CDR2 as YYNGEE. The CDR3 is 15 residues long. Trimming took off 5 bases at V and 0 bases at J, with 12 bases between the two ends. The CDR3 loop is CASSLDSGSYNEQFF. As DNA, the CDR3 is TGTGCCAGCAGTCTAGACTCTGGCTCCTACAATGAGCAGTTCTTC.

This chain connects TRBV5-4 to TRBJ2-3, with unresolved D. The ends were cut back, 4 bases at V and 0 bases at J, with 9 bases in the middle. The CDR3 extends over 14 amino acids. The germline V gene encodes CDR1 SGHNT and CDR2 YYREEE (reference sequence). The CDR3 is CASSLSPSTDTQYF. CDR3 DNA: TGTGCCAGCAGCCTTTCCCCTAGCACAGATACGCAGTATTTT.

This clone was seen more than once but under ten times. The V gene is TRBV15, the J gene TRBJ1-5; D is unresolved. Germline V lookup: CDR1 LNHNV, CDR2 YYDKDF (reference sequence). Trimming removed 3 bases at V and 3 bases at J, with 3 bases between. CDR3 length: 12 residues. The chain's CDR3 is CATSSNNQPQHF. CDR3 bases: TGTGCCACCAGCAGCAACAATCAGCCCCAGCATTTT.

The chain has TRBV6-1 and TRBJ2-5, with D unclear. Per the germline V gene, CDR1 is MNHNS and CDR2 is SASEGT. V was clipped by 2 bases and J by 2 bases, with 12 bases between them. The CDR3 loop spans 15 amino acids. CDR3 coding DNA: TGTGCCAGCAGTGAAATAGCAAGCCAACAAGAGACCCAGTACTTC. Translation gives CASSEIASQQETQYF.

CDR3 DNA sequence: TGTGCCAGCAGCTTATTTGGGGGCGCAGAGACCCAGTACTTC. This encodes CASSLFGGAETQYF. The rearrangement joins TRBV7-2 to TRBJ2-5, with D perhaps matching TRBD1 (6 bases). The CDR3 is made up of 14 amino acids. Trimming removed 2 bases at V and 4 bases at J, with 11 bases between. In germline, CDR1 is SGHTA, CDR2 FQGNSA.

The genes are TRBV7-9 and TRBJ2-4, with D perhaps TRBD2 (7 bases). The CDR3 runs to 17 residues. Germline V gives CDR1 SEHNR, CDR2 FQNEAQ (reference sequence). Trimming shortened V by 5 bases and J by 4 bases, and 21 bases separated the two germline ends. The CDR3 bases are TGTGCCAGCAGCATTGCCAAAGCCGGGGGGCCAAAAAACATTCAGTACTTC. This sequence encodes CASSIAKAGGPKNIQYF.

This clone was seen a single time. The J gene is TRBJ2-7, the V gene TRBV2; unclear D gene. Trimming stripped 6 bases from V and 5 bases from J, with 11 bases between. From germline, CDR1 is SNHLY and CDR2 FYNNEI. This CDR3 spans 12 amino acids. This CDR3 is CASSVLAHEQYF. CDR3 DNA: TGTGCCAGCAGCGTCTTGGCCCACGAGCAGTACTTC.